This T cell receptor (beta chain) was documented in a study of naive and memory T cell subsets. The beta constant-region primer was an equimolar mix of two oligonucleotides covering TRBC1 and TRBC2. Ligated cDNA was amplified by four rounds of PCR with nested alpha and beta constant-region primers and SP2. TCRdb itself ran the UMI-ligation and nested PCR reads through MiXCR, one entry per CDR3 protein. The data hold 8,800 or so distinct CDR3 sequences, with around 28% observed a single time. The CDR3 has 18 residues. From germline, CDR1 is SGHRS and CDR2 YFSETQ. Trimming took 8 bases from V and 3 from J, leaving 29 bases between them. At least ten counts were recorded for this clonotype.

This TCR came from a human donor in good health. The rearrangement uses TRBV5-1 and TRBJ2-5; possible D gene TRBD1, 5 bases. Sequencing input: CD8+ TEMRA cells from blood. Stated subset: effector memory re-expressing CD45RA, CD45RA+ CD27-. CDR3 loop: CARPTEWMGETLKETQYF. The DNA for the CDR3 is TGCGCCAGACCGACAGAGTGGATGGGTGAGACCCTAAAAGAGACCCAGTACTTC.